The clone carrying this TCR beta chain turned up a few times. Antigen: not known. These data originate in a study of T-cell reconstitution after alpha-beta-depleted transplantation in children. General study results and limits: From newly produced T cells came most of the T-cell counts and diversity one year after transplant. After transplant, at about two months, alpha-beta T cells were reportedly derived from several hundred expanded graft clones. Surviving recipient T cells and thymic progenitors accounted for the high day-60 TCRbeta diversity observed in some patients.

As it was prepared, the TCRbeta library received unique molecular identifiers. TCRdb reprocessed the PCR reads via MiXCR and lists one record per CDR3 protein. Seen here are some 830,000 distinct CDR3 sequences, less than 20% observed once, and the top ten hold approximately 5%. The CDR3 spans 17 residues. The germline V gene encodes CDR1 SGHVS and CDR2 FNYEAQ. J was trimmed by 1 base and V by 5 bases; bases with no gene match: 12. V and J are TRBV7-6 and TRBJ1-1; TRBD1 matches at 8 bases. This TCR derives from a male patient younger than 18 who had a stem cell transplant for acute lymphoblastic leukemia, so the T cells may come from the graft donor. Sequenced material: PBMCs, mostly from graft donor cells, taken 360 days after TCRalphabeta/CD19-depleted stem cell transplant. This CDR3 is CASSAPRQGIWNTEAFF. CDR3 DNA: TGTGCCAGCAGCGCACCCCGACAGGGGATTTGGAACACTGAAGCTTTCTTT.